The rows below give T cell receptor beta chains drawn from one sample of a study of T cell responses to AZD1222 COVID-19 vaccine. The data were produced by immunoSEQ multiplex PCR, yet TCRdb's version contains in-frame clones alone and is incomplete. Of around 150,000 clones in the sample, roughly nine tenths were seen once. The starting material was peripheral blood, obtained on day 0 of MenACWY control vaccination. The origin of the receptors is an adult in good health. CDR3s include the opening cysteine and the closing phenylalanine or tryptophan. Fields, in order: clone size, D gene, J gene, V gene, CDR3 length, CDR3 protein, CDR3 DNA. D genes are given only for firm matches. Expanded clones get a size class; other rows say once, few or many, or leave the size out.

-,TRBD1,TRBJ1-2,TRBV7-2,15,CASSLPPGTVNGYTF,TGTGCCAGCAGCTTACCTCCCGGGACAGTAAATGGCTACACCTTC
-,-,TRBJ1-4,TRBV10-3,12,CAISESVGKLFF,TGTGCCATCAGTGAGTCTGTGGGAAAACTGTTTTTT
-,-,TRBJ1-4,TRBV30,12,CASDLDGEKLFF,TGTGCCTCCGACCTGGATGGTGAAAAACTGTTTTTT
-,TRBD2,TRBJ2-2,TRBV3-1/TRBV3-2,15,CASSQVLADTGELFF,TGTGCCAGCAGCCAAGTCCTAGCGGACACCGGGGAGCTGTTTTTT
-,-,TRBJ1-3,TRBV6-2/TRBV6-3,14,CASSPEGLGNTIYF,TGTGCCAGCAGCCCTGAGGGGCTTGGAAACACCATATATTTT
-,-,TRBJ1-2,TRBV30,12,CAWSRGEVGYTF,TGTGCCTGGAGTCGGGGGGAGGTTGGCTACACCTTC
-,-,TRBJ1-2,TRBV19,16,CASSPHHAQGRPGYTF,TGTGCCAGTAGCCCTCATCACGCCCAGGGGCGTCCTGGCTACACCTTC
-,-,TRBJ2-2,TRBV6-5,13,CASTGVRAGELFF,TGTGCCAGCACGGGCGTCCGGGCCGGGGAGCTGTTTTTT
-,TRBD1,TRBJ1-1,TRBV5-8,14,CASSSGRGRTEAFF,TGTGCCAGCAGCTCGGGTAGGGGGCGGACTGAAGCTTTCTTT
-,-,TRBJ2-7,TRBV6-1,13,CASSEGLYLEQYF,TGTGCCAGCAGTGAAGGTCTATATCTCGAGCAGTACTTC
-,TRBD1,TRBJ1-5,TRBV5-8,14,CASSYPTGVYPQHF,TGTGCCAGCAGTTATCCGACAGGGGTTTATCCCCAGCATTTT
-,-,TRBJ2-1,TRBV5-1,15,CASSPDWGGHNEQFF,TGCGCCAGCAGCCCCGACTGGGGAGGTCACAATGAGCAGTTCTTC
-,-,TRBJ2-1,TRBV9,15,CASSVVGGKASEQFF,TGTGCCAGCAGCGTAGTAGGGGGAAAGGCGAGTGAGCAGTTCTTC
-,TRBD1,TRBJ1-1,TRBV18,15,CASSRTGELNTEAFF,TGTGCCAGCTCAAGGACAGGAGAATTGAACACTGAAGCTTTCTTT
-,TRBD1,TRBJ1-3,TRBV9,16,CASSAQTGAAGNTIYF,TGTGCCAGCAGCGCCCAGACAGGGGCGGCGGGAAACACCATATATTTT
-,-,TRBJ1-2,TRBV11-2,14,CASSLDRADPGYTF,TGTGCCAGCAGCTTAGACAGGGCCGACCCTGGCTACACCTTC
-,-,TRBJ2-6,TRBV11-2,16,CASSLTGDLWANVLTF,TGTGCCAGCAGCTTAACAGGGGACTTATGGGCCAACGTCCTGACTTTC
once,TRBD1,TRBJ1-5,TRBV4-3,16,CASSQDRGIVNQPQHF,TGCGCCAGCAGCCAAGACAGGGGGATTGTCAATCAGCCCCAGCATTTT
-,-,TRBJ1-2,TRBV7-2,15,CASLEAVNAAYGYTF,TGTGCCAGCCTTGAGGCCGTAAATGCCGCCTATGGCTACACCTTC
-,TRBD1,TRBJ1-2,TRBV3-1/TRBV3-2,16,CASRLGTGGIELGYTF,TGTGCCAGCAGGCTCGGGACAGGGGGTATCGAGTTGGGCTACACCTTC
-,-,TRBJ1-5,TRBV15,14,CATSSTGLNQPQHF,TGTGCCACCAGCAGTACAGGGTTAAATCAGCCCCAGCATTTT
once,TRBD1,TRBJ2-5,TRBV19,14,CASSSDRGRETQYF,TGTGCCAGTAGTAGCGACAGGGGGCGAGAGACCCAGTACTTC
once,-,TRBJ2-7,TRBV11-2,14,CASSSGGLTREQYF,TGTGCCAGCAGCTCCGGTGGACTCACTCGGGAGCAGTACTTC
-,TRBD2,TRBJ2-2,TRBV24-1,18,CATSDLWREGQDTGELFF,TGTGCCACCAGTGATTTGTGGCGGGAGGGCCAGGACACCGGGGAGCTGTTTTTT
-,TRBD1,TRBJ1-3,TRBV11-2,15,CASSLDRGYGNTIYF,TGTGCCAGCAGCTTAGACAGGGGGTATGGAAACACCATATATTTT
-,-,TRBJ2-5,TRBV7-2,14,CASSRDPAGETQYF,TGTGCCAGCAGCAGGGACCCCGCGGGAGAGACCCAGTACTTC
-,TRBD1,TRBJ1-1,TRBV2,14,CASSEAPGGAEAFF,TGTGCCAGCAGTGAGGCCCCAGGGGGGGCTGAAGCTTTCTTT
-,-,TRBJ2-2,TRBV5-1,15,CATQPRAGGTGELFF,TGCGCCACCCAGCCAAGGGCAGGTGGTACCGGGGAGCTGTTTTTT
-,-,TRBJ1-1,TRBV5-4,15,CASSLARGKVGEAFF,TGTGCCAGCAGCTTGGCCCGGGGGAAGGTAGGGGAAGCTTTCTTT
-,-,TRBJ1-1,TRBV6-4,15,CASSETGGQFSEAFF,TGTGCCAGCAGTGAGACCGGTGGACAGTTTTCTGAAGCTTTCTTT
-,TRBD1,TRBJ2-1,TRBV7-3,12,CASRDRAAEQFF,TGTGCCAGCAGGGACAGGGCCGCTGAGCAGTTCTTC